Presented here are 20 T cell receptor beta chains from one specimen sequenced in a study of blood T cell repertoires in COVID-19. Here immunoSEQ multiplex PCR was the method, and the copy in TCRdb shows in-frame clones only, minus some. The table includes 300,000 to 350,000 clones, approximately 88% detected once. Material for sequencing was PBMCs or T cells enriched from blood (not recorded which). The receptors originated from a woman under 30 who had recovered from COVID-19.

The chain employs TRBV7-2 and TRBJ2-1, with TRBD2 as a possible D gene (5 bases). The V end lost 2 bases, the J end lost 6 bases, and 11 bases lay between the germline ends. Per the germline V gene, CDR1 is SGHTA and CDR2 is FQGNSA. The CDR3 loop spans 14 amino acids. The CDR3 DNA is TGTGCCAGCAGCTTAAGTTTTGCGGGCAATGAGCAGTTCTTC. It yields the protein CASSLSFAGNEQFF.

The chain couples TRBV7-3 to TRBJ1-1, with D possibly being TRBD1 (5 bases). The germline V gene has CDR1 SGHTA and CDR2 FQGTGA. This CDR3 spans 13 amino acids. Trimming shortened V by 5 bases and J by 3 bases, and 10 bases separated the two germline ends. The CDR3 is CASSLDSYTEAFF. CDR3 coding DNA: TGTGCCAGCAGCCTAGACAGTTACACTGAAGCTTTCTTT.

This CDR3 reads CASSDADQPQHF. Written as DNA, the CDR3 is TGTGCCAGCAGTGACGCGGATCAGCCCCAGCATTTT. The V call is TRBV2, the J call TRBJ1-5, with unresolved D. Germline CDR1 is SNHLY and CDR2 is FYNNEI. V was pared by 3 bases and J by 5 bases, with 5 bases between. There are 12 residues in the CDR3.

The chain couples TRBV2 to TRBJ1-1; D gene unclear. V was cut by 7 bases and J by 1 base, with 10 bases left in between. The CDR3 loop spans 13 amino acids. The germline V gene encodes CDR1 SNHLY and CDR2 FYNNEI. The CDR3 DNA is TGTGCCAGCATGGCGGGGTCGAACACTGAAGCTTTCTTT. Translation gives CASMAGSNTEAFF. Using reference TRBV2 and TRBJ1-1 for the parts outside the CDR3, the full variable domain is EPEVTQTPSHQVTQMGQEVILRCVPISNHLYFYWYRQILGQKVEFLVSFYNNEISEKSEIFDDQFSVERPDGSNFTLKIRSTKLEDSAMYFCASMAGSNTEAFFGQGTRLTVV.

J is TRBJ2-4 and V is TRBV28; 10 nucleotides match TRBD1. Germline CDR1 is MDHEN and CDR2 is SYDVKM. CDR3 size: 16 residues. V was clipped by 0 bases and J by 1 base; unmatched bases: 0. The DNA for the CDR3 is TGTGCCAGCAGTTTATGGGGACAGGGGGCCAAAAACATTCAGTACTTC. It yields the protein CASSLWGQGAKNIQYF.

CDR3 in DNA: TGTGCCAGCAGTTGGACAGTGGTCGCGGCTGAAGCTTTCTTT. It codes for CASSWTVVAAEAFF. This sequence joins TRBV6-5 and TRBJ1-1; D might be TRBD1 (6 bases). Per germline, CDR1 MNHEY and CDR2 SVGAGI. The CDR3 totals 14 residues. Between the trimmed V and J ends, which lost 4 bases and 6 bases, there was a span of 15 bases.

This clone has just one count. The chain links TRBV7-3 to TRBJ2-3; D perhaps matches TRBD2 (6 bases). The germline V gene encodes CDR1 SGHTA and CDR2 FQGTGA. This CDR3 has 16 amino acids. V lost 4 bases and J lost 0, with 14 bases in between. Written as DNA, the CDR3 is TGTGCCAGCAGCTCAAGTCGTACTAGCAGCACAGATACGCAGTATTTT. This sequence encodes CASSSSRTSSTDTQYF.

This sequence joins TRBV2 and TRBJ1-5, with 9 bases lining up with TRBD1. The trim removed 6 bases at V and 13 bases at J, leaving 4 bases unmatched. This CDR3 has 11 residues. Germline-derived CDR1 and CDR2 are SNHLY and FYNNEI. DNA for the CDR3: TGTGCCAGCAGGGAGGGGACAGGGCAGCATTTT. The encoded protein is CASREGTGQHF. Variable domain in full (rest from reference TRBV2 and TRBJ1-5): EPEVTQTPSHQVTQMGQEVILRCVPISNHLYFYWYRQILGQKVEFLVSFYNNEISEKSEIFDDQFSVERPDGSNFTLKIRSTKLEDSAMYFCASREGTGQHFGDGTRLSIL.

In nucleotides, the CDR3 is TGTGCCAGCTCACCACTAGGGGGGGCCCCAACGAGTACTGAAGCTTTCTTT. Amino acid sequence: CASSPLGGAPTSTEAFF. V gene TRBV18 combines with J gene TRBJ1-1; D possibly corresponds to TRBD1 (6 bases). CDR3 size: 17 residues. Germline V gene sequence: CDR1 KGHSH, CDR2 LQKENI. The V gene lost 1 base and the J gene lost 5 bases, with 20 bases spanning the gap.

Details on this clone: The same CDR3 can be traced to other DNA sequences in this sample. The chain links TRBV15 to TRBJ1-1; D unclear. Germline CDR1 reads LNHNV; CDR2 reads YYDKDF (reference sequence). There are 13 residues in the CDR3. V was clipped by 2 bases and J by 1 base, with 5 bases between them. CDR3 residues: CATSRTENTEAFF. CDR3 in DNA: TGTGCCACCAGCAGAACAGAGAACACTGAAGCTTTCTTT.

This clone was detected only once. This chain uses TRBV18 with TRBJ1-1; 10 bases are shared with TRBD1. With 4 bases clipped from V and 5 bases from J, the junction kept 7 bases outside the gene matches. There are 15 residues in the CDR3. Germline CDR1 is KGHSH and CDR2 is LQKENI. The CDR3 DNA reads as TGTGCCAGCTCACGACGACAGGGGGCCGAGACTGAAGCTTTCTTT. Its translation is CASSRRQGAETEAFF.

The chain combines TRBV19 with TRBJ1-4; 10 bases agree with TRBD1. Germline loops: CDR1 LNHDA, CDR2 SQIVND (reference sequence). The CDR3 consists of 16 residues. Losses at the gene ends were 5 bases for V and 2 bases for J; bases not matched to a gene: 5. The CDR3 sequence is CASSSRQGATNEKLFF. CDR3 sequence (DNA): TGTGCCAGTAGTTCTCGACAGGGGGCCACTAATGAAAAACTGTTTTTT.

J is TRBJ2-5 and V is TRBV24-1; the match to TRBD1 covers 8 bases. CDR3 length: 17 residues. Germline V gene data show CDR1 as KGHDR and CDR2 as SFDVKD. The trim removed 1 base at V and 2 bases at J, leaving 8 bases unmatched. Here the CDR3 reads CATSDFMGQEKQETQYF. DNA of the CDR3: TGTGCCACCAGTGATTTTATGGGACAGGAAAAACAAGAGACCCAGTACTTC.

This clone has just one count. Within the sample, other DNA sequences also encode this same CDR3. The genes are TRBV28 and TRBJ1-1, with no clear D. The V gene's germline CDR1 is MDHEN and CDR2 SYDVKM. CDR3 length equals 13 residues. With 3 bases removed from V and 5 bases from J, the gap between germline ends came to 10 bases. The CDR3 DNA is TGTGCCAGCAGTTTTGGTACATCTACTGAAGCTTTCTTT. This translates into CASSFGTSTEAFF.

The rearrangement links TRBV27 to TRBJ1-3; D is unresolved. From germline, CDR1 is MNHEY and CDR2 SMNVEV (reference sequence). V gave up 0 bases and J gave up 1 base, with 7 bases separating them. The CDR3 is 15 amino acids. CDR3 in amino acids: CASSLSRTSGNTIYF. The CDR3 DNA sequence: TGTGCCAGCAGTTTATCGAGGACTTCTGGAAACACCATATATTTT.

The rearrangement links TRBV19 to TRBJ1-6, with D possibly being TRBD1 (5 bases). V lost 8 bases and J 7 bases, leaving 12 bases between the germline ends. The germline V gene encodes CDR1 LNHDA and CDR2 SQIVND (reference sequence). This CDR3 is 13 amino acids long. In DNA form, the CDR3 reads TGTGCCAGTGGGACTATTCGAAATTCACCCCTCCACTTT. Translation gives CASGTIRNSPLHF.

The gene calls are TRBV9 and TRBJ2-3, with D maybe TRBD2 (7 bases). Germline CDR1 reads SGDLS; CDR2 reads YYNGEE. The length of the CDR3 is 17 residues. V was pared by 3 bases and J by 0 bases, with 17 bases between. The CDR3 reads CASSASLAGASTDTQYF. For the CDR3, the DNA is TGTGCCAGCAGCGCATCCTTGGCGGGGGCTAGCACAGATACGCAGTATTTT.

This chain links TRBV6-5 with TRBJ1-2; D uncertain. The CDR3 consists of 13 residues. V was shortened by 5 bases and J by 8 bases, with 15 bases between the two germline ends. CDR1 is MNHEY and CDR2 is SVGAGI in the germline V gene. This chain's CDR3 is CASSSLVGPGYTF. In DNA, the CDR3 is TGTGCCAGCAGTAGCCTAGTAGGCCCAGGCTACACCTTC.

CDR3 residues: CASSPPGTGGNSPLHF. The CDR3 DNA reads as TGTGCCAGCTCACCTCCCGGGACAGGGGGTAATTCACCCCTCCACTTT. The chain employs TRBV18 and TRBJ1-6, with 11 bases identical to TRBD1. Germline loops: CDR1 KGHSH, CDR2 LQKENI. V was clipped by 3 bases and J by 6 bases; unmatched bases: 4. This CDR3 is 16 amino acids long.

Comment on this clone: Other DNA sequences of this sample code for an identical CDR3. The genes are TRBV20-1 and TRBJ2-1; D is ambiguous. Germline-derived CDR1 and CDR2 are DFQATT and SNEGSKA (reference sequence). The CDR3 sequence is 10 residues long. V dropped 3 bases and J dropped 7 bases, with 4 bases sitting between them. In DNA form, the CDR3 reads TGCAGTGCTAGTCTTAATGAGCAGTTCTTC. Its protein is CSASLNEQFF.